The rows below give T cell receptor beta chains drawn from one sample of a study of tissue T cells after allogeneic stem cell transplantation. Data came from immunoSEQ multiplex PCR; TCRdb stores just in-frame clones and leaves some out. The repertoire includes about 40,000 clones, approximately 92% of them detected once, and roughly 3.8% sits in the top ten. The input for sequencing was blood, taken before transplantation. The receptor source for this set is a woman between 35 and 70 years old who later had graft-versus-host disease after an allogeneic stem cell transplant. Both conserved end residues are part of each CDR3. A D gene is named only where the DNA matches it firmly. Clone size is shown for a subset of rows, as once, few, many or a class of expanded clone.

cdr3_aa: CASSLERGKLFF
cdr3_nt: TGTGCCAGCAGTTTAGAAAGGGGAAAACTGTTTTTT
v_call: TRBV12-3/TRBV12-4
d_call: .
j_call: TRBJ1-4
clone_size: .

cdr3_aa: CASSPSTGRPGLGEQYF
cdr3_nt: TGTGCCAGCAGCCCGAGCACAGGCAGGCCTGGATTGGGCGAGCAGTACTTC
v_call: TRBV11-2
d_call: .
j_call: TRBJ2-7
clone_size: .

cdr3_aa: CASSFEGNTIYF
cdr3_nt: TGTGCCAGCAGTTTCGAGGGAAACACCATATATTTT
v_call: TRBV12-3/TRBV12-4
d_call: .
j_call: TRBJ1-3
clone_size: .

cdr3_aa: CASSLGVAGWETQYF
cdr3_nt: TGTGCCAGCAGCTTGGGCGTCGCTGGGTGGGAGACCCAGTACTTC
v_call: TRBV5-4
d_call: .
j_call: TRBJ2-5
clone_size: .

cdr3_aa: CASTLLVGETEAFF
cdr3_nt: TGTGCCAGCACCCTCCTCGTAGGGGAGACTGAAGCTTTCTTT
v_call: TRBV28
d_call: .
j_call: TRBJ1-1
clone_size: .

cdr3_aa: CASSQEGRTGMDTF
cdr3_nt: TGTGCCAGCAGCCAAGAAGGAAGGACAGGGATGGACACCTTC
v_call: TRBV3-1/TRBV3-2
d_call: TRBD1
j_call: TRBJ1-2
clone_size: .

cdr3_aa: CASSLRASYNEQFF
cdr3_nt: TGTGCCAGCAGCCTCAGAGCCTCCTACAATGAGCAGTTCTTC
v_call: TRBV4-2
d_call: .
j_call: TRBJ2-1
clone_size: .

cdr3_aa: CASSRAQGLRTEAFF
cdr3_nt: TGTGCCAGCAGTAGAGCACAGGGGTTGAGAACTGAAGCTTTCTTT
v_call: TRBV27
d_call: TRBD1
j_call: TRBJ1-1
clone_size: .

cdr3_aa: CASPKAGPENTEAFF
cdr3_nt: TGTGCCAGCCCGAAGGCAGGGCCGGAGAACACTGAAGCTTTCTTT
v_call: TRBV2
d_call: .
j_call: TRBJ1-1
clone_size: once

cdr3_aa: CAWSEGRGIYNEQFF
cdr3_nt: TGTGCCTGGAGTGAGGGCAGGGGGATATACAATGAGCAGTTCTTC
v_call: TRBV30
d_call: TRBD1
j_call: TRBJ2-1
clone_size: .

cdr3_aa: CASSLYRDTEAFF
cdr3_nt: TGTGCCAGCAGTTTATACAGGGACACTGAAGCTTTCTTT
v_call: TRBV12-3/TRBV12-4
d_call: .
j_call: TRBJ1-1
clone_size: .

cdr3_aa: CAWSPWDGVNQPQHF
cdr3_nt: TGTGCCTGGAGCCCCTGGGACGGGGTCAATCAGCCCCAGCATTTT
v_call: TRBV30
d_call: .
j_call: TRBJ1-5
clone_size: once

cdr3_aa: CAKEGLSPFRELFF
cdr3_nt: TGTGCCAAAGAGGGACTGTCCCCGTTTAGGGAGCTGTTTTTT
v_call: TRBV7-9
d_call: .
j_call: TRBJ2-2
clone_size: .

cdr3_aa: CASSPAEGARGYTF
cdr3_nt: TGTGCCAGCTCACCCGCGGAGGGTGCTAGGGGCTACACCTTC
v_call: TRBV18
d_call: .
j_call: TRBJ1-2
clone_size: .

cdr3_aa: CASSGTVLETQYF
cdr3_nt: TGCGCCAGCAGTGGAACAGTTCTGGAGACCCAGTACTTC
v_call: TRBV10-2
d_call: .
j_call: TRBJ2-5
clone_size: .

cdr3_aa: CASSLGLTNTEAFF
cdr3_nt: TGTGCCAGCAGCCTAGGACTTACGAACACTGAAGCTTTCTTT
v_call: TRBV5-8
d_call: .
j_call: TRBJ1-1
clone_size: once

cdr3_aa: CASGELGTGRSPLHF
cdr3_nt: TGTGCCAGCGGGGAGTTAGGGACAGGGCGATCACCCCTCCACTTT
v_call: TRBV28
d_call: TRBD1
j_call: TRBJ1-6
clone_size: .

cdr3_aa: CATRDRPNSGYTF
cdr3_nt: TGTGCCACCCGGGACAGGCCGAACTCTGGCTACACCTTC
v_call: TRBV19
d_call: TRBD1
j_call: TRBJ1-2
clone_size: .

cdr3_aa: CASSLSPGTRGYTF
cdr3_nt: TGTGCCAGCAGCTTAAGTCCCGGGACTCGTGGCTACACCTTC
v_call: TRBV7-9
d_call: .
j_call: TRBJ1-2
clone_size: few

cdr3_aa: CASSQPRQGGDTEAFF
cdr3_nt: TGTGCCAGCAGCCAGCCGAGACAGGGAGGGGACACTGAAGCTTTCTTT
v_call: TRBV3-1/TRBV3-2
d_call: TRBD1
j_call: TRBJ1-1
clone_size: .

cdr3_aa: CAISEGNSGNTIYF
cdr3_nt: TGTGCCATCAGTGAGGGTAACTCTGGAAACACCATATATTTT
v_call: TRBV10-3
d_call: .
j_call: TRBJ1-3
clone_size: .

cdr3_aa: CASSLANQGYGYTF
cdr3_nt: TGTGCCAGCAGCCTGGCAAATCAGGGCTATGGCTACACCTTC
v_call: TRBV14
d_call: .
j_call: TRBJ1-2
clone_size: .

cdr3_aa: CASSLRRGGSPLHF
cdr3_nt: TGTGCCAGCAGCTTGAGGAGGGGCGGTTCACCCCTCCACTTT
v_call: TRBV7-2
d_call: .
j_call: TRBJ1-6
clone_size: .

cdr3_aa: CASSRMDRATEAFF
cdr3_nt: TGTGCCAGCAGCCGCATGGACAGGGCCACTGAAGCTTTCTTT
v_call: TRBV7-2
d_call: TRBD1
j_call: TRBJ1-1
clone_size: .

cdr3_aa: CASSDFPSNTGELFF
cdr3_nt: TGTGCCAGCAGTGATTTCCCCTCGAACACCGGGGAGCTGTTTTTT
v_call: TRBV2
d_call: .
j_call: TRBJ2-2
clone_size: .

cdr3_aa: CASSVTSGSFSYEQYF
cdr3_nt: TGTGCCAGCAGTGTGACTAGCGGGAGTTTCTCCTACGAGCAGTACTTC
v_call: TRBV25-1
d_call: TRBD2
j_call: TRBJ2-7
clone_size: .

cdr3_aa: CASSGQAQETQYF
cdr3_nt: TGTGCCAGCAGTGGACAGGCACAAGAGACCCAGTACTTC
v_call: TRBV25-1
d_call: .
j_call: TRBJ2-5
clone_size: .

cdr3_aa: CVSSSQGQRSEKLFF
cdr3_nt: TGTGTCAGCAGCTCCCAAGGACAGCGGAGTGAAAAACTGTTTTTT
v_call: TRBV7-9
d_call: .
j_call: TRBJ1-4
clone_size: .

cdr3_aa: CASGGRDEQFF
cdr3_nt: TGTGCCAGCGGGGGGCGGGATGAGCAGTTCTTC
v_call: TRBV28
d_call: .
j_call: TRBJ2-1
clone_size: .

cdr3_aa: CASSYAGGPGEQFF
cdr3_nt: TGTGCCAGCAGTTACGCGGGAGGGCCTGGTGAGCAGTTCTTC
v_call: TRBV6-2/TRBV6-3
d_call: TRBD2
j_call: TRBJ2-1
clone_size: .

cdr3_aa: CASSLYYGYTF
cdr3_nt: TGTGCCAGCAGCCTCTATTATGGCTACACCTTC
v_call: TRBV3-1/TRBV3-2
d_call: .
j_call: TRBJ1-2
clone_size: .

cdr3_aa: CASSYRGTGTEAFF
cdr3_nt: TGTGCCAGCAGCTACAGGGGGACTGGCACTGAAGCTTTCTTT
v_call: TRBV7-2
d_call: TRBD1
j_call: TRBJ1-1
clone_size: .

cdr3_aa: CASSPSGGRGTLDTQYF
cdr3_nt: TGTGCCAGCAGCCCTAGTGGGGGCAGGGGGACCCTAGATACGCAGTATTTT
v_call: TRBV7-3
d_call: TRBD1
j_call: TRBJ2-3
clone_size: .

cdr3_aa: CASSWNRDRGPSTDTQYF
cdr3_nt: TGTGCCAGCAGCTGGAACCGGGACAGGGGACCTAGCACAGATACGCAGTATTTT
v_call: TRBV13
d_call: TRBD1
j_call: TRBJ2-3
clone_size: .

cdr3_aa: CAWILKGVGTEAFF
cdr3_nt: TGTGCCTGGATCTTGAAGGGGGTAGGGACTGAAGCTTTCTTT
v_call: TRBV30
d_call: .
j_call: TRBJ1-1
clone_size: .

cdr3_aa: CASSHDRPMGYGYTF
cdr3_nt: TGTGCCAGCAGCCACGACAGGCCAATGGGCTATGGCTACACCTTC
v_call: TRBV6-2/TRBV6-3
d_call: .
j_call: TRBJ1-2
clone_size: once

cdr3_aa: CASSLDYNEQFF
cdr3_nt: TGTGCCAGCAGTTTAGACTACAATGAGCAGTTCTTC
v_call: TRBV27
d_call: .
j_call: TRBJ2-1
clone_size: .

cdr3_aa: CATRQLGEETQYF
cdr3_nt: TGTGCCACCCGACAACTTGGGGAAGAGACCCAGTACTTC
v_call: TRBV7-2
d_call: .
j_call: TRBJ2-5
clone_size: .

cdr3_aa: CASSLDSGSSYNEQFF
cdr3_nt: TGTGCCAGCAGTTTAGACAGCGGGAGCTCCTACAATGAGCAGTTCTTC
v_call: TRBV27
d_call: TRBD2
j_call: TRBJ2-1
clone_size: .

cdr3_aa: CASSQDSAGGYTF
cdr3_nt: TGTGCCAGCAGCCAAGACTCAGCAGGGGGCTACACCTTC
v_call: TRBV3-1/TRBV3-2
d_call: .
j_call: TRBJ1-2
clone_size: .

cdr3_aa: CASSLGLLAGGYNEQFF
cdr3_nt: TGTGCCAGCAGCTTAGGCCTCCTAGCGGGAGGTTACAATGAGCAGTTCTTC
v_call: TRBV7-6
d_call: TRBD2
j_call: TRBJ2-1
clone_size: .

cdr3_aa: CASSWALAGSYNEQFF
cdr3_nt: TGTGCCAGCAGTTGGGCTCTAGCGGGCTCCTACAATGAGCAGTTCTTC
v_call: TRBV27
d_call: TRBD2
j_call: TRBJ2-1
clone_size: .

cdr3_aa: CASTVGYSEQYF
cdr3_nt: TGTGCCAGCACCGTAGGGTACTCCGAGCAGTACTTC
v_call: TRBV7-2
d_call: .
j_call: TRBJ2-7
clone_size: .

cdr3_aa: CASSRLAGRQYF
cdr3_nt: TGTGCCAGCAGTAGACTAGCGGGACGGCAGTATTTT
v_call: TRBV7-2
d_call: TRBD2
j_call: TRBJ2-3
clone_size: .

cdr3_aa: CASSGTSEPTDTQYF
cdr3_nt: TGTGCCAGCAGCGGGACTAGCGAGCCCACAGATACGCAGTATTTT
v_call: TRBV2
d_call: TRBD2
j_call: TRBJ2-3
clone_size: .

cdr3_aa: CASSQDFGVFTGELFF
cdr3_nt: TGTGCCAGCAGCCAAGATTTTGGAGTTTTCACCGGGGAGCTGTTTTTT
v_call: TRBV3-1/TRBV3-2
d_call: .
j_call: TRBJ2-2
clone_size: .

cdr3_aa: CASSYRGLGGFGRELFF
cdr3_nt: TGTGCCAGCAGCTACCGGGGACTAGGAGGTTTTGGCCGGGAGCTGTTTTTT
v_call: TRBV13
d_call: TRBD2
j_call: TRBJ2-2
clone_size: .

cdr3_aa: CASSPEGLAGEYNEQFF
cdr3_nt: TGCGCCAGCAGCCCGGAGGGACTAGCGGGGGAATACAATGAGCAGTTCTTC
v_call: TRBV5-1
d_call: TRBD2
j_call: TRBJ2-1
clone_size: .

cdr3_aa: CASGGYTGELFF
cdr3_nt: TGTGCCAGCGGCGGTTACACCGGGGAGCTGTTTTTT
v_call: TRBV7-2
d_call: .
j_call: TRBJ2-2
clone_size: once

cdr3_aa: CASSAGEGFYPGANVLTF
cdr3_nt: TGTGCCAGCAGCGCGGGGGAGGGGTTTTACCCTGGGGCCAACGTCCTGACTTTC
v_call: TRBV9
d_call: TRBD2
j_call: TRBJ2-6
clone_size: .

cdr3_aa: CASSHMTGPNYGYTF
cdr3_nt: TGCGCCAGCAGCCATATGACAGGACCTAACTATGGCTACACCTTC
v_call: TRBV5-1
d_call: .
j_call: TRBJ1-2
clone_size: .